The 27 T cell receptor beta chains presented below share a single source sample, sequenced in a study of blood T cell repertoires in COVID-19. Using immunoSEQ multiplex PCR, the repertoire was profiled, and TCRdb retains in-frame clones only, with some absent. The sample has about 190,000 clones, under 85% seen once. Material for sequencing was peripheral blood. These TCRs come from a woman aged 40 to 50 with acute or convalescent COVID-19.

This clone came up a few times. The chain joins TRBV2 to TRBJ2-2; a weak D match, TRBD1 (5 bases). Looked up from germline, CDR1 is SNHLY and CDR2 is FYNNEI. V was shortened by 5 bases and J by 6 bases, with 7 bases between the two germline ends. The CDR3 sequence is 12 residues long. The CDR3 sequence: CASSWTPGELFF. CDR3 sequence (DNA): TGTGCCAGCAGTTGGACACCCGGGGAGCTGTTTTTT.

The chain combines TRBV15 with TRBJ1-1, with 7 bases fitting TRBD1. After removal of 6 bases from V and 0 bases from J, the junction contained 13 bases not matched to a gene. Germline V lookup: CDR1 LNHNV, CDR2 YYDKDF (reference sequence). The CDR3 spans 17 residues. The CDR3 region is CATRKRTGRGLNTEAFF. The CDR3 nucleotides are TGTGCCACCAGGAAGAGGACAGGAAGGGGATTGAACACTGAAGCTTTCTTT.

In this sample, this clone turned up a few times. This chain connects TRBV29-1 to TRBJ1-1; D may be TRBD1 (6 bases). Trimming cost V 7 bases and J 6 bases, with 15 bases left between them. Germline-derived CDR1 and CDR2 are SQVTM and ANQGSEA. This CDR3 is built from 12 residues. The CDR3 coding sequence is TGCAGCGCGTCAGGGGATAATTCTGAAGCTTTCTTT. It codes for CSASGDNSEAFF.

V gene TRBV10-3 combines with J gene TRBJ2-3, with 10 bases that match TRBD2. Germline V gene lookup returns CDR1 ENHRY and CDR2 SYGVKD. This CDR3 contains 16 residues. J lost 0 bases, V lost 4 bases, and 4 bases had no gene match. The CDR3 DNA is TGTGCCATCAGTGGTGGACTAGCGGAAAGCACAGATACGCAGTATTTT. Amino acid sequence: CAISGGLAESTDTQYF.

The chain employs TRBV21-1 and TRBJ1-1; the table gives TRBD1 as D, unverified against the DNA. TRBV21-1 is tagged as a pseudogene. There are 15 residues in the CDR3. For the CDR3, the DNA is TGTGCCAGCAGCGCGCCTACCCAGGACATCACTGAAGCTTTCTTT. Translation gives CASSAPTQDITEAFF.

CDR3: CASSQGLYNEQFF. CDR3 nucleotide sequence: TGTGCCAGCAGCCAGGGTCTCTACAATGAGCAGTTCTTC. The chain has TRBV11-2 and TRBJ2-1; TRBD1 is a possible D gene (5 bases). The V end lost 5 bases, the J end lost 3 bases, and 8 bases lay between the germline ends. This CDR3 spans 13 amino acids. Per the germline V gene, CDR1 is SGHAT and CDR2 is FQNNGV.

The chain has TRBV5-4 and TRBJ1-2; TRBD1 might be the D (5 bases). Trimming took off 0 bases at V and 5 bases at J, with 8 bases between the two ends. Germline CDR1 and CDR2: SGHNT and YYREEE (reference sequence). The CDR3 is 13 residues long. The CDR3 bases are TGTGCCAGCAGCTTGGTAGGGGTTTATGGCTACACCTTC. Translating it yields CASSLVGVYGYTF.

The J gene is TRBJ1-5, the V gene TRBV6-5; no firm D call. The germline V gene has CDR1 MNHEY and CDR2 SVGAGI. This CDR3 is built from 15 residues. Trimming took off 7 bases at V and 9 bases at J, with 22 bases between the two ends. In nucleotides, the CDR3 is TGTGCCAGCACCCCGAAAGAGGAGGGTTGGTCGCCCCAGCATTTT. Its protein product is CASTPKEEGWSPQHF.

For this clone: Other DNA sequences in the sample encode the same CDR3. CDR3 DNA sequence: TGCGCCAGCAGAGGGGACTTTTACAATGAGCAGTTCTTC. Translated, it gives CASRGDFYNEQFF. The rearrangement joins TRBV10-1 to TRBJ2-1, with a possible D match to TRBD2 (6 bases). CDR3 size: 13 residues. Per germline, CDR1 WNHNN and CDR2 SYGVQD (reference sequence). Trimming stripped 6 bases from V and 4 bases from J, with 10 bases between.

Only a few counts were recorded for this clone. This chain links TRBV6-5 with TRBJ2-2; possibly TRBD2 for D (6 bases). In germline, CDR1 is MNHEY, CDR2 SVGAGI. Trimming took 1 base from V and 4 from J, leaving 7 bases between them. This CDR3 has 14 amino acids. DNA of the CDR3: TGTGCCAGCAGTTACTTGACTAGCACCGGGGAGCTGTTTTTT. Translation: CASSYLTSTGELFF.

The chain has TRBV5-4 and TRBJ2-2; 10 nucleotides agree with TRBD2. Losses at the gene ends were 0 bases for V and 7 bases for J; bases not matched to a gene: 3. Germline loops: CDR1 SGHNT, CDR2 YYREEE (reference sequence). The CDR3 is 15 residues long. DNA of the CDR3: TGTGCCAGCAGCTTGGGTAGCGGGGGGAGCGGGGAGCTGTTTTTT. Its protein product is CASSLGSGGSGELFF.

The CDR3, as DNA: TGCAGCCACGAGGGGGGGCTGGGCACAGATACGCAGTATTTT. Its translation is CSHEGGLGTDTQYF. This rearrangement joins TRBV29-1 to TRBJ2-3; the D gene is possibly TRBD2 (7 bases). V was shortened by 8 bases and J by 1 base, with 16 bases between the two germline ends. The CDR3 length is 14 residues. The germline V gene has CDR1 SQVTM and CDR2 ANQGSEA.

This chain connects TRBV4-2 to TRBJ1-5, with D uncertain. In germline, CDR1 is LGHNA, CDR2 YNFKEQ. The V end lost 1 base, the J end lost 5 bases, and 12 bases lay between the germline ends. The CDR3 loop spans 15 amino acids. The CDR3 loop is CASSQGREGHQPQHF. The CDR3 bases are TGTGCCAGCAGCCAAGGTCGCGAGGGCCATCAGCCCCAGCATTTT.

The count of this clone is one. The chain recombines TRBV3-1 (or the pseudogene TRBV3-2) with TRBJ2-1, with TRBD1 matching 7 bases. Germline loops: CDR1 LGHDT, CDR2 YNNKEL (reference sequence). The CDR3 runs to 13 residues. V dropped 4 bases and J dropped 12; count of bases not matched to a gene: 9. The CDR3 region is CASSRRQGVGQFF. As DNA, the CDR3 is TGTGCCAGCAGCCGCCGACAGGGTGTAGGGCAGTTCTTC.

The chain employs TRBV7-2 and TRBJ2-7; D may be TRBD2 (6 bases). The germline V gene has CDR1 SGHTA and CDR2 FQGNSA. Trimming cost V 5 bases and J 0 bases, with 14 bases left between them. This CDR3 is built from 15 residues. CDR3: CASSPAGDDSYEQYF. CDR3 bases: TGTGCCAGCAGCCCAGCGGGTGACGACTCCTACGAGCAGTACTTC.

The chain combines TRBV7-2 with TRBJ2-1; no firm D call. The CDR3 has 15 amino acids. V lost 4 bases and J 2 bases, leaving 12 bases between the germline ends. Germline CDR1 is SGHTA and CDR2 is FQGNSA. The CDR3 spells CASSSPGGPYNEQFF. In DNA form, the CDR3 reads TGTGCCAGCAGCTCCCCCGGCGGCCCCTACAATGAGCAGTTCTTC.

The V gene is TRBV5-1, the J gene TRBJ2-5; 8 bases line up with TRBD2. The ends lost 2 bases at V and 4 bases at J; junction bases unmatched: 7. CDR1 SGHRS and CDR2 YFSETQ come from the germline V gene. The CDR3 has 15 residues. CDR3 DNA sequence: TGCGCCAGCAGCTTTACGGGGGGGCCGGGAGAGACCCAGTACTTC. This encodes CASSFTGGPGETQYF.

The rearrangement joins TRBV27 to TRBJ2-4; D gene ambiguous. The CDR3 is 11 residues long. Looked up from germline, CDR1 is MNHEY and CDR2 is SMNVEV (reference sequence). V lost 4 bases and J 4 bases, leaving 2 bases between the germline ends. CDR3 coding DNA: TGTGCCAGCAGTTCGAAAAACATTCAGTACTTC. It specifies CASSSKNIQYF.

This chain joins TRBV5-5 and TRBJ1-1, with TRBD1 as a possible D gene (6 bases). CDR1 and CDR2 from the germline V gene are SGHKS and YYEKEE (reference sequence). The CDR3 contains 15 residues. Deletions cut 0 bases from V and 10 bases from J, with 19 bases between. The CDR3 DNA follows: TGTGCCAGCAGCTTGGGAGGGGGGGCTCCGACGGCAGCTTTCTTT. Translated: CASSLGGGAPTAAFF.

V gene TRBV9 combines with J gene TRBJ1-2, with a tentative D call TRBD1 (5 bases). Trimming shortened V by 0 bases and J by 4 bases, and 13 bases separated the two germline ends. This CDR3 contains 15 residues. From germline, CDR1 is SGDLS and CDR2 YYNGEE. DNA for the CDR3: TGTGCCAGCAGCGTAGAGGGGTACAGCACCTATGGCTACACCTTC. Protein product: CASSVEGYSTYGYTF.

This clone was seen ten or more times. The J gene is TRBJ2-1, the V gene TRBV6-4; TRBD2 matches 12 bases. The CDR3 is 15 residues long. Germline V gene sequence: CDR1 MRHNA, CDR2 SNTAGT. After removal of 0 bases from V and 6 bases from J, the junction contained 0 bases not matched to a gene. The CDR3 here is CASSDSTSGSNEQFF. The DNA for the CDR3 is TGTGCCAGCAGTGACTCGACTAGCGGGAGCAATGAGCAGTTCTTC.

The chain is built from TRBV13 and TRBJ1-2, with D uncertain. Germline V gives CDR1 PRHDT, CDR2 FYEKMQ (reference sequence). The CDR3 is made up of 15 amino acids. V lost 5 bases to trimming and J lost 5 bases, with 18 bases between them. This CDR3 is CASSPRVREDYGYTF. CDR3 bases: TGTGCCAGCAGCCCCCGGGTAAGGGAGGATTATGGCTACACCTTC.

The table lists this clone with a few counts. The chain combines TRBV19 with TRBJ1-3; D is ambiguous. The germline V gene encodes CDR1 LNHDA and CDR2 SQIVND (reference sequence). The CDR3 spans 15 residues. Trimming took off 7 bases at V and 3 bases at J, with 16 bases between the two ends. The CDR3, as DNA: TGTGCCAGTACCGAACGGGGATTTTTTGGAAACACCATATATTTT. Its translation: CASTERGFFGNTIYF.

This clone was recorded a few times. CDR3 amino acids: CATSRGGEGQPQHF. The CDR3 DNA reads TGTGCCACCAGCAGGGGAGGGGAGGGTCAGCCCCAGCATTTT. This chain connects TRBV15 to TRBJ1-5; a weak D match, TRBD1 (5 bases). This CDR3 contains 14 residues. Trimming left V 3 bases short and J 6 bases short, with 12 bases between. In germline, CDR1 is LNHNV, CDR2 YYDKDF (reference sequence).

The chain combines TRBV5-1 with TRBJ2-7, with 8 bases aligning to TRBD1. The CDR3 covers 13 residues. V lost 5 bases and J lost 6; bases outside the gene matches: 7. Germline V gives CDR1 SGHRS, CDR2 YFSETQ. As DNA, the CDR3 is TGCGCCAGCAGACCCGGACAGGGCAGCGAGCAGTACTTC. This gives the protein CASRPGQGSEQYF.

The chain couples TRBV10-3 to TRBJ2-3; tentatively, D is TRBD2 (6 bases). V lost 8 bases, J lost 1 base, and 19 bases lay in between. CDR1 and CDR2 from the germline V gene are ENHRY and SYGVKD. The CDR3 has 16 amino acids. In nucleotides, the CDR3 is TGTGCCATCGCTCCGGGACTCCAGAAGGGCACAGATACGCAGTATTTT. It codes for CAIAPGLQKGTDTQYF.

This chain uses TRBV27 with TRBJ2-5, with D uncertain. Germline values: CDR1 MNHEY, CDR2 SMNVEV (reference sequence). The CDR3 has 17 residues. The V and J ends lost 5 bases and 0 bases respectively, with 19 bases between them. CDR3 bases: TGTGCCAGCAGTCCCCTAAGTACGGCCGGGTACCAAGAGACCCAGTACTTC. Residues: CASSPLSTAGYQETQYF.